A few counts support the clone carrying this T cell receptor beta chain. The repertoire was sequenced with immunoSEQ multiplex PCR; TCRdb's copy has only in-frame clones and lacks some. The sample contains some 80,000 clones, roughly 80% of which appear only once. Germline V CDR1 and CDR2: LGHDT, YNNKEL (reference sequence). V shed 1 base, J shed 3 bases, and the junction held 9 bases outside the gene matches. The CDR3 covers 16 residues. The record originates from a study of blood T cell repertoires in COVID-19. V usage is TRBV3-1 (or the pseudogene TRBV3-2) and J usage is TRBJ2-7; TRBD2 matches 7 bases. The origin of this receptor is a woman aged 70-85 years with acute or convalescent COVID-19. The specimen sequenced was peripheral blood. The CDR3 nucleotides read TGTGCCAGCAGCCAAGTGGGGGGGGAACGGTTCTACGAGCAGTACTTC. Its protein is CASSQVGGERFYEQYF.